The source of this T cell receptor beta chain is a study of blood T cell repertoires in COVID-19. On the study more broadly: Sites across the United States, Italy and Spain contributed samples from acute and convalescent COVID-19.

As processed by the authors: Amplification of reference gene primers provided the estimated nucleated cell counts. Generated by immunoSEQ multiplex PCR, the TCRdb table keeps only in-frame clones and is missing some. V and J calls and clone size are given by that table; D and trimming were obtained from the DNA. The sample yields 150,000 to 200,000 clones, around 85% seen once. Sequencing used peripheral blood. The clonotype comes from a person aged 65-85 years with COVID-19, enrolled during active disease.

The CDR3: CASSSRVGGTIYF. The CDR3 DNA reads TGTGCCAGCAGCTCCAGGGTTGGTGGCACCATATATTTT. The V call is TRBV5-6, the J call TRBJ1-3; tentative D call: TRBD1 (5 bases). The germline V gene has CDR1 SGHDT and CDR2 YYEEEE. V lost 3 bases and J lost 9, with 13 bases in between. The CDR3 runs 13 residues. Full variable domain (missing parts from reference TRBV5-6 and TRBJ1-3): DAGVTQSPTHLIKTRGQQVTLRCSPKSGHDTVSWYQQALGQGPQFIFQYYEEEERQRGNFPDRFSGHQFPNYSSELNVNALLLGDSALYLCASSSRVGGTIYFGEGSWLTVV.